These 3 T cell receptor beta chains came from one sample sequenced in a study of OX40 agonist ivuxolimab in advanced cancers. Assay used: immunoSEQ multiplex PCR; TCRdb lists only in-frame clones, some missing. The profile shows about 100,000 clones, 91% of them singletons. Sequences were derived from CD4+ or CD8+ T cells sorted from blood, sampled in a trial of the OX40 agonist ivuxolimab. The source is an adult with an advanced solid tumor such as melanoma, head and neck, liver or kidney cancer.

The V and J genes are TRBV4-2 and TRBJ2-1; 10 nucleotides agree with TRBD1. The germline V gene has CDR1 LGHNA and CDR2 YNFKEQ. The CDR3 sequence is 16 residues long. The V and J ends lost 0 bases and 5 bases, in that order; junction bases with no gene match: 4. The CDR3 region has the DNA TGTGCCAGCAGCCAAGATCCAGGGACAGGGGACAATGAGCAGTTCTTC. Encoded protein: CASSQDPGTGDNEQFF.

The chain combines TRBV19 with TRBJ2-2; 7 bases match TRBD1. The germline gives CDR1 LNHDA, CDR2 SQIVND (reference sequence). V was pared by 5 bases and J by 3 bases, with 6 bases of the junction left unmatched. The CDR3 loop spans 15 amino acids. CDR3 sequence reads: CASSSPGQHTGELFF. CDR3 bases: TGTGCCAGTAGTTCCCCGGGACAGCACACCGGGGAGCTGTTTTTT. Full variable domain (missing parts from reference TRBV19 and TRBJ2-2): DGGITQSPKYLFRKEGQNVTLSCEQNLNHDAMYWYRQDPGQGLRLIYYSQIVNDFQKGDIAEGYSVSREKKESFPLTVTSAQKNPTAFYLCASSSPGQHTGELFFGEGSRLTVL.

The chain recombines TRBV7-9 with TRBJ2-3; D uncertain. The germline V and J ends were trimmed by 3 bases and 0 bases, with 16 bases remaining between them. In germline, CDR1 is SEHNR, CDR2 FQNEAQ (reference sequence). This CDR3 is built from 17 residues. The CDR3 protein is CASSFGKLTTSTDTQYF. The CDR3 DNA is TGTGCCAGCAGCTTTGGTAAACTAACCACTAGCACAGATACGCAGTATTTT.